This TCR beta chain was captured by sequencing in a study of T cells after yellow fever vaccination (dated 2019 in TCRdb). Study-level background: Libraries from fractions with low cell numbers were prepared with the SMART-Seq v4 Ultra Low Input RNA kit. To track T-cell clones before and after primary and booster YFV17D yellow fever vaccination, bulk TCR alpha and beta repertoires were sequenced longitudinally. The cohort comprised two healthy male donors, one aged 18 to 30 and one aged 30 to 40 years. Blood was collected at multiple timepoints before and after primary and secondary immunization, and bulk PBMC replicates and cell subsets were isolated.

What the work shows at the level of the full study, not this receptor alone: Because only a couple of donors were included in the study, the extent to which the findings can be generalized is limited. A small fraction of clonotypes appeared in both the CD4 and CD8 compartments, likely as a result of convergent recombination. After the booster, most clones that had expanded after primary vaccination were detected again (approximately 96% of CD4 and about 88% of CD8), suggesting broad maintenance of memory. Computational filtering was needed because FACS-sorted repertoires could contain abundant contaminating clonotypes from the bulk population. The secondary T-cell response was weaker than the primary response but faster, peaking on day 5 instead of day 15.

The treatment or condition label, read with the paper, signifies: live attenuated yellow fever vaccine strain. At each blood-draw timepoint, two biological replicates of bulk PBMCs were collected. PBMCs were isolated from peripheral blood using a standard Ficoll-Paque protocol. RNA was extracted with TriZol from bulk PBMCs, CD4 and CD8 fractions, and dextramer-positive and dextramer-negative fractions. Instrument used: Illumina NovaSeq 6000. Synthesis of TCR cDNA relied on 5'RACE template switching, a step that introduced a universal primer site along with unique molecular identifiers. cDNA synthesis was primed from both the TCR alpha and TCR beta constant segments. Library amplification used two PCR steps, and the second PCR step added sample barcodes and sequencing adapters. Sequencing of the libraries was done on either Illumina HiSeq 2500 (2x100 bp) or NovaSeq (2x150 bp). Processing in the source paper ran as follows. Reads were demultiplexed and collapsed into UMI consensus sequences with MIGEC, and V(D)J alignment was performed with MiXCR. Vaccine-responding clonotypes were defined with edgeR using replicate PBMC samples, requiring FDR below 0.01 and a log2 fold change above 5 up to day 15. Each bulk clonotype was labeled CD4 or CD8 based on which sequenced repertoire, CD4 or CD8, contained the clonotype at higher abundance. TCRdb redid the processing of the public reads, applying fastp at Q25 and MiXCR, and retained in-frame beta chains. Under each unique CDR3 protein, matching rows form one entry showing the most common genes and DNA. TCRdb's processing, not the study's, gives the V and J calls here. Present in this sample are 350,000 to 550,000 distinct CDR3 sequences, 18% of which were seen just once. The top ten constitute roughly a sixth of the sample.

Regarding this clonotype: What antigen it recognizes has not been identified. It has no much larger one-base neighbor in the sample; base qualities were not kept.

The sample consisted of PBMCs, taken before the yellow fever booster vaccination. The TCR was taken from a man between 18 and 35 years old who received the YFV17D yellow fever vaccine.

CDR3 loop: CASSPSWTSGGKTQYF. The base sequence is TGTGCCAGCAGTCCCTCATGGACTAGCGGGGGGAAGACCCAGTACTTC. The rearrangement combines TRBV12-3 or TRBV12-4 with TRBJ2-5; TRBD2 aligns with 14 central bases. V is cut back by 5 bases and J by 6 bases, with 8 bases in the junction unmatched. From the cysteine up to the phenylalanine, the CDR3 has a length of 16 residues. The sequence is cut down to CDR3 DNA, 48 bases in frame from base 1.